The present TCR beta chain was sequenced within a study of T cells in pancreatic ductal adenocarcinoma. Study conclusions and caveats: Blood had more productive templates and about 7.9-fold more unique clonotypes than tumor. Enrichment of CD45RO+ effector over naive T cells in tumors may bias clonality.

In its sample, this clone was seen a few times. The antigen is not known. Sequenced by immunoSEQ multiplex PCR; TCRdb stores in-frame clones only, minus some. The repertoire has about 5,000 clones, 68% of them found once; the top ten carry about 15%. This CDR3 region has 14 residues. Trimming removed 4 bases at V and 7 bases at J, with 13 bases between. Germline CDR1 reads SGHTA; CDR2 reads FQGTGA. Selected pancreatic ductal adenocarcinoma patients had undergone surgery without neoadjuvant therapy. The sample comprised pancreatic tumor tissue. This TCR was recovered from a human donor with pancreatic ductal adenocarcinoma. The gene calls are TRBV7-3 and TRBJ2-2; D call uncertain. The CDR3 sequence: CASSSFSALGELFF. CDR3 DNA sequence: TGTGCCAGCAGCTCCTTTTCCGCTCTCGGGGAGCTGTTTTTT.